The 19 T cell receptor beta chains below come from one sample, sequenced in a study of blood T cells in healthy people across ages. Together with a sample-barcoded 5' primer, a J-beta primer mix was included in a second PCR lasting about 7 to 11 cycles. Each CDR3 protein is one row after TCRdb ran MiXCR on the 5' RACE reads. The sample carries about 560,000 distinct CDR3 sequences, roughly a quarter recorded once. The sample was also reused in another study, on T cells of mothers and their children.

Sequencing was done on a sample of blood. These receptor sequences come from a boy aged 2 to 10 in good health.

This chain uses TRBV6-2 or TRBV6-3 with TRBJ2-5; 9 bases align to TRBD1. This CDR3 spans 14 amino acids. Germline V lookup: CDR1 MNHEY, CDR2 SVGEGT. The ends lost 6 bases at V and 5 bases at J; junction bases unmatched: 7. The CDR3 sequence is CASRKGQGLETQYF. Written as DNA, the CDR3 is TGTGCCAGCAGAAAAGGACAGGGGCTCGAGACCCAGTACTTC.

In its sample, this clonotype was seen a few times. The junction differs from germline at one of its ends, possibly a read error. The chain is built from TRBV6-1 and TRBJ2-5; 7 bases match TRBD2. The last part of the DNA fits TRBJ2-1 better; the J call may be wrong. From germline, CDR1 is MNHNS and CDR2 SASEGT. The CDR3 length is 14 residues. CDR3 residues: CASARDYSDNEQFF. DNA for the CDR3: TGTGCCAGCGCACGGGACTACTCCGACAATGAGCAGTTCTTC.

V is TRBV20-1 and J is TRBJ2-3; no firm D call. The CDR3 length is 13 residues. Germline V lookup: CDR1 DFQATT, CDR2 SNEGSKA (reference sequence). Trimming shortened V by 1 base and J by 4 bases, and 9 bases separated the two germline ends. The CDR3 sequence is CSARGEESDTQYF. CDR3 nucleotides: TGCAGTGCTAGAGGGGAAGAGTCAGATACGCAGTATTTT.

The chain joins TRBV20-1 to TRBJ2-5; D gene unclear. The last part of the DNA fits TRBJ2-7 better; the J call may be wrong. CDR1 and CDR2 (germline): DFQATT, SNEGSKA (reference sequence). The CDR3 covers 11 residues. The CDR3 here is CSGWNSYEQYF. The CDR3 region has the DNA TGCAGTGGGTGGAACTCCTACGAGCAGTACTTC.

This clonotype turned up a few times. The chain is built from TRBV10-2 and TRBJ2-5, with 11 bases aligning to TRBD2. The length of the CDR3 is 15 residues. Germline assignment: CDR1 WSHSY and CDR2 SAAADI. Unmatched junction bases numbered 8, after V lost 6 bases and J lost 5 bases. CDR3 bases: TGCGCCAGCAGCGTACTAGCGGGAGTAGGGGAGACCCAGTACTTC. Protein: CASSVLAGVGETQYF.

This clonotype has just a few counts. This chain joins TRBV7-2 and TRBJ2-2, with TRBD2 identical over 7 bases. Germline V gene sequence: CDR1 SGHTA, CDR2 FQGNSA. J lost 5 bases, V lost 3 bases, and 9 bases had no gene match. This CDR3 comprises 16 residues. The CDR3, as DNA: TGTGCCAGCAGCTTGAGCCTAGCGGAGGTGACCGGGGAGCTGTTTTTT. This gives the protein CASSLSLAEVTGELFF. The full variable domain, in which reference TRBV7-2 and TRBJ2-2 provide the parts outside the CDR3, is GAGVSQSPSNKVTEKGKDVELRCDPISGHTALYWYRQSLGQGLEFLIYFQGNSAPDKSGLPSDRFSAERTGGSVSTLTIQRTQQEDSAVYLCASSLSLAEVTGELFFGEGSRLTVL.

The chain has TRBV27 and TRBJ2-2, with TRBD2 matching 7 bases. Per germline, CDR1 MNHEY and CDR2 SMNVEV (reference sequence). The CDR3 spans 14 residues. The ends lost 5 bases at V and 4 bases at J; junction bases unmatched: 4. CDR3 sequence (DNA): TGTGCCAGCAGTCGGGACTACTTCACCGGGGAGCTGTTTTTT. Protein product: CASSRDYFTGELFF.

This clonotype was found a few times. CDR3 sequence reads: CASSLGPLRASNEKLFF. DNA for the CDR3: TGTGCCAGCAGCTTGGGTCCCCTTAGGGCATCTAATGAAAAACTGTTTTTT. V and J are TRBV5-5 and TRBJ1-4; D call uncertain. Germline V CDR1 and CDR2: SGHKS, YYEKEE (reference sequence). The CDR3 is made up of 17 amino acids. V gave up 0 bases and J gave up 3 bases, with 15 bases separating them.

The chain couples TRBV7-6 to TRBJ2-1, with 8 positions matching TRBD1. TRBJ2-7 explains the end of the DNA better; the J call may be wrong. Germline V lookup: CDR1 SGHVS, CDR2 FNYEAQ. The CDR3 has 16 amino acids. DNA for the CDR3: TGTGCCAGCAGCCCCGCAGACAGGGGAAGAGCCTACGAGCAGTACTTC. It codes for CASSPADRGRAYEQYF.

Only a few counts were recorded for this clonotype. The CDR3 is CASSEVSVTRRLYF. CDR3 nucleotide sequence: TGCGCCAGCAGTGAGGTTTCGGTAACTCGACGGTTGTACTTC. The chain employs TRBV10-2 and TRBJ2-5; D gene unclear. Germline V gives CDR1 WSHSY, CDR2 SAAADI. CDR3 size: 14 residues. Trimming took off 2 bases at V and 13 bases at J, with 20 bases between the two ends.

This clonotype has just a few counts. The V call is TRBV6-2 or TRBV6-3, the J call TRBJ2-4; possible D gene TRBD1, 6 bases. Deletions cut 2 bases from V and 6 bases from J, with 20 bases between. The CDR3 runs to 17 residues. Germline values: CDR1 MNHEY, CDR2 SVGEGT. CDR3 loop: CASSYPQTDSLRNIQYF. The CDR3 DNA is TGTGCCAGCAGTTACCCCCAGACGGACAGTCTAAGAAACATTCAGTACTTC.

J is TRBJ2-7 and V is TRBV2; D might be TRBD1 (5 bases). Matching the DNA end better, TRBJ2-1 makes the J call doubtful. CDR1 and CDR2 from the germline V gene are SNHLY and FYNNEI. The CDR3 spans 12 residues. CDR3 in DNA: TGTGCCAGCAGTTCAGCTAGGGGTGGGCAGTTCTTC. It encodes CASSSARGGQFF.

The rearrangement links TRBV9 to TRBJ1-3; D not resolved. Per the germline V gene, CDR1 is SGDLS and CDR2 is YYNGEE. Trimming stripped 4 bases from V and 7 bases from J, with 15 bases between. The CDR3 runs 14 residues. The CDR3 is CASSWGTSQNTIYF. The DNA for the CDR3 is TGTGCCAGCAGCTGGGGTACCTCACAGAACACCATATATTTT. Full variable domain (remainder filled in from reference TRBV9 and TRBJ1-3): DSGVTQTPKHLITATGQRVTLRCSPRSGDLSVYWYQQSLDQGLQFLIQYYNGEERAKGNILERFSAQQFPDLHSELNLSSLELGDSALYFCASSWGTSQNTIYFGEGSWLTVV.

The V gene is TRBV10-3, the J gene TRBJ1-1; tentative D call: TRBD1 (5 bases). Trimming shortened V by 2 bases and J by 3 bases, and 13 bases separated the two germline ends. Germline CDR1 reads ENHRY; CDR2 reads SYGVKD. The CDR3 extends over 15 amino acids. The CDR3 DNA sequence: TGTGCCATCAGTGAGGGTGGGGCGCGGGACACTGAAGCTTTCTTT. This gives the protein CAISEGGARDTEAFF.

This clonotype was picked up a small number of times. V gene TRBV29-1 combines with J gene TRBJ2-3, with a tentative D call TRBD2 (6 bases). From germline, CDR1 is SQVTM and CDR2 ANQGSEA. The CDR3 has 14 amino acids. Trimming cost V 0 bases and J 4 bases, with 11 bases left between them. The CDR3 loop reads CSVEDRRGADTQYF. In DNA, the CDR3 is TGCAGCGTTGAAGATAGGAGGGGAGCAGATACGCAGTATTTT.

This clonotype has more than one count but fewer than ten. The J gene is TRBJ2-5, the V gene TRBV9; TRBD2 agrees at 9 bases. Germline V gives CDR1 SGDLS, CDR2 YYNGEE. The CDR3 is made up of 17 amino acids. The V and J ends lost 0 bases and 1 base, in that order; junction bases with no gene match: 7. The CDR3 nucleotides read TGTGCCAGCAGCGTAGGAGTTTCGCGGGGGGGCCAAGAGACCCAGTACTTC. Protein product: CASSVGVSRGGQETQYF.

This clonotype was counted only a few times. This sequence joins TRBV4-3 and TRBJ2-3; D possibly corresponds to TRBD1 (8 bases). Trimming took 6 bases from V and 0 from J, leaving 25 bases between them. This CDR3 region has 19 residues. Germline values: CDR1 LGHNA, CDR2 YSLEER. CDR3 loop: CASRATGGGPTFSTDTQYF. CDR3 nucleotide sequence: TGCGCCAGCAGGGCTACAGGGGGGGGACCTACATTTAGCACAGATACGCAGTATTTT.

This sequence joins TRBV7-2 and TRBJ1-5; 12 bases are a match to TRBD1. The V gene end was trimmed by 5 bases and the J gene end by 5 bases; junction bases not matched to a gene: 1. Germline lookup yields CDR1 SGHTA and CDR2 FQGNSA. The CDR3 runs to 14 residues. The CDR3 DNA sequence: TGTGCCAGCAGCAGGGACAGGGGGCATCAGCCCCAGCATTTT. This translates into CASSRDRGHQPQHF.

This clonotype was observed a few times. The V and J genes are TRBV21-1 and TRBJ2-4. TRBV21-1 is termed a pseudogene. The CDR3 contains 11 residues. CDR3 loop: CASPRQNIQYF. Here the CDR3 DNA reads TGTGCCAGCCCAAGGCAAAACATTCAGTACTTC.